This entry lists 12 T cell receptor beta chains sequenced from one sample in a study of CD8 T cells in ankylosing spondylitis. MiXCR, applied by TCRdb to the 5' RACE reads, yields one record per CDR3 protein. The table has some 240,000 distinct CDR3 sequences, roughly a quarter seen once; the top ten hold around 0.58%. The sequenced material came from blood, either unsorted or a sorted T cell fraction (not recorded which). The receptors here all came from a male donor with ankylosing spondylitis or in good health (not recorded which).

The CDR3: CSAETANYEQYF. The CDR3 DNA reads as TGCAGTGCTGAGACAGCGAATTACGAGCAGTACTTC. The V gene is TRBV20-1, the J gene TRBJ2-7; TRBD1 might be the D (5 bases). V lost 5 bases and J lost 4, with 12 bases in between. The CDR3 consists of 12 residues. Germline loops: CDR1 DFQATT, CDR2 SNEGSKA (reference sequence).

This clonotype was observed a few times. The CDR3 region is CSANRGPDSYNSPLHF. The CDR3 DNA is TGCAGTGCTAACAGGGGGCCCGACTCCTATAATTCACCCCTCCACTTT. The chain recombines TRBV20-1 with TRBJ1-6; 9 nucleotides agree with TRBD1. CDR1 DFQATT and CDR2 SNEGSKA come from the germline V gene (reference sequence). V shed 4 bases, J shed 0 bases, and the junction held 4 bases outside the gene matches. This CDR3 is built from 16 residues.

This clonotype was detected only a few times. This CDR3 reads CRIPGTVKGGYTF. Here the CDR3 DNA reads TGCAGAATACCCGGGACAGTAAAAGGTGGCTACACCTTC. The V and J genes are TRBV20-1 and TRBJ1-2, with TRBD1 identical over 7 bases. The CDR3 spans 13 residues. Germline V gives CDR1 DFQATT, CDR2 SNEGSKA (reference sequence).

In this sample, this clonotype turned up many times. The genes are TRBV30 and TRBJ2-2; 8 nucleotides line up with TRBD1. The junction had 0 bases not matched to a gene; V was cut back by 5 bases and J by 4 bases. Germline CDR1 and CDR2: GTSNPN and SVGIG (reference sequence). The CDR3 is 12 amino acids. The CDR3 loop is CAWGQGTGELFF. The CDR3 DNA sequence: TGTGCCTGGGGACAGGGCACCGGGGAGCTGTTTTTT.

This clonotype was counted between two and nine times. The chain uses TRBV29-1 and TRBJ1-2, with no clear D. Trimming stripped 7 bases from V and 8 bases from J, with 17 bases between. The CDR3 spans 12 residues. Germline V gene lookup returns CDR1 SQVTM and CDR2 ANQGSEA. Here the CDR3 reads CSAGESAQGYTF. For the CDR3, the DNA is TGCAGCGCCGGTGAGTCGGCGCAGGGCTACACCTTC.

This clonotype was recorded at least ten times. The J gene is TRBJ1-1, the V gene TRBV29-1; D call uncertain. Trimming removed 4 bases at V and 0 bases at J, with 15 bases between. CDR3 length equals 15 residues. CDR1 and CDR2 (germline): SQVTM, ANQGSEA. This chain's CDR3 is CSVAPRQTLNTEAFF. CDR3 nucleotide sequence: TGCAGCGTTGCCCCCAGGCAGACCTTGAACACTGAAGCTTTCTTT.

This clonotype was picked up a small number of times. The chain has TRBV20-1 and TRBJ2-2, with D unclear. Germline V gene sequence: CDR1 DFQATT, CDR2 SNEGSKA (reference sequence). V lost 3 bases to trimming and J lost 7 bases, with 18 bases between them. The CDR3 length is 15 residues. The CDR3 sequence: CSARLGWGEGGELFF. Written as DNA, the CDR3 is TGCAGTGCTAGGCTGGGTTGGGGTGAAGGCGGGGAGCTGTTTTTT.

This clonotype came up many times. CDR3 in amino acids: CSVEDIGGQGASYNEQFF. The CDR3 DNA is TGCAGCGTTGAAGATATCGGGGGACAGGGGGCATCCTACAATGAGCAGTTCTTC. The chain employs TRBV29-1 and TRBJ2-1, with 12 bases identical to TRBD1. The length of the CDR3 is 18 residues. Germline V gene data show CDR1 as SQVTM and CDR2 as ANQGSEA. The trim removed 0 bases at V and 1 base at J, leaving 7 bases unmatched.

In this sample, this clonotype turned up many times. The V call is TRBV11-3, the J call TRBJ1-1; no clear D gene. CDR3 size: 13 residues. Germline loops: CDR1 SGHNT, CDR2 YENEEA. The V and J ends lost 1 base and 3 bases respectively, with 6 bases between them. The CDR3 DNA follows: TGTGCCAGCAGCTTAGGGGAGGACACTGAAGCTTTCTTT. Protein: CASSLGEDTEAFF. The full variable domain, its missing parts supplied by reference TRBV11-3 and TRBJ1-1, is EAGVVQSPRYKIIEKKQPVAFWCNPISGHNTLYWYLQNLGQGPELLIRYENEEAVDDSQLPKDRFSAERLKGVDSTLKIQPAELGDSAVYLCASSLGEDTEAFFGQGTRLTVV.

The table lists this clonotype with many counts. This rearrangement joins TRBV12-3 or TRBV12-4 to TRBJ2-4; possible D gene TRBD2, 6 bases. The V gene lost 1 base and the J gene lost 4 bases, with 11 bases spanning the gap. The CDR3 is made up of 15 amino acids. CDR3 in amino acids: CASSLVGGQKNIQYF. The CDR3 DNA sequence: TGTGCCAGCAGTTTAGTGGGGGGTCAAAAAAACATTCAGTACTTC.

V is TRBV20-1 and J is TRBJ1-6; no definite D call. The CDR3 extends over 13 amino acids. V was clipped by 5 bases and J by 10 bases, with 15 bases between them. The germline gives CDR1 DFQATT, CDR2 SNEGSKA (reference sequence). The CDR3 nucleotides read TGCAGTGCTGCTATAAACTCGGGGTCACCCCTCCACTTT. This codes for CSAAINSGSPLHF.

The CDR3 sequence: CSALTGGVHEQYF. The CDR3 DNA is TGCAGTGCTCTGACAGGGGGGGTCCACGAGCAGTACTTC. The V call is TRBV20-1, the J call TRBJ2-7; 9 bases map to TRBD1. V gave up 5 bases and J gave up 5 bases; unmatched junction bases: 7. The CDR3 is 13 residues long. CDR1 is DFQATT, CDR2 SNEGSKA, per germline (reference sequence).